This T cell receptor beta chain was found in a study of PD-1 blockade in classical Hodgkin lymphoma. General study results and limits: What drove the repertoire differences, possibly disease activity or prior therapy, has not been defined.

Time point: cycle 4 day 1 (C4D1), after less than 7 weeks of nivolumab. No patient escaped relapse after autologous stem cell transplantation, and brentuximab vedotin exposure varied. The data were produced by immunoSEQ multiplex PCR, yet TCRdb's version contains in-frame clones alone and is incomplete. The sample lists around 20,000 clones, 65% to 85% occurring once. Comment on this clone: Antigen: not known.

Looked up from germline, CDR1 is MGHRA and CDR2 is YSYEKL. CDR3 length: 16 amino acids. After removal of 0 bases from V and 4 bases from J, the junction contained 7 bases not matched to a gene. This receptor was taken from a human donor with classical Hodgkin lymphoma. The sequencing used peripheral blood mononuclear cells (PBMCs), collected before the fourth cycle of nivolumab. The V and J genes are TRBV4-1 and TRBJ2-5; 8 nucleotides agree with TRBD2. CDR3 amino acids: CASSQEGSGVPETQYF. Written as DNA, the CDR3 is TGCGCCAGCAGCCAAGAAGGTAGCGGGGTCCCAGAGACCCAGTACTTC.